This entry describes one TCR beta chain. Its antigen has not been determined. No qualities accompany the bases; no much larger clone lies one base away. This entry comes from a study of OX40 agonist ivuxolimab in advanced cancers. Context from the whole study: Ivuxolimab was a fully human IgG2 agonistic monoclonal antibody targeting the costimulatory receptor OX40 (CD134). Intravenous ivuxolimab was administered to patients every 2 weeks at six dose levels: 0.01, 0.1, 0.3, 1.5, 3 and 10 mg/kg. Of the roughly 51 patients in dose escalation, about 19 had hepatocellular carcinoma, some 15 had melanoma, 9 had renal cell carcinoma and 9 had head and neck cancer. The dose-escalation cohort was approximately 83% male with a mean age of around 64 years, ranging from roughly 23 to 90. Prior anti-PD-1, anti-PD-L1 or anti-CTLA-4 therapy was permitted, and checkpoint inhibitors had been received by around 39% of dose-escalation patients. Partial responses occurred in three dose-escalation patients, of whom one had hepatocellular carcinoma and two had cutaneous melanoma. The purpose of peripheral TCRbeta sequencing was to test whether ivuxolimab changed TCR sequence diversity and led to clonal T-cell expansion. The paper reports the monotherapy dose-escalation portion (N of about 50 patients) of the phase I ivuxolimab trial. Here is what the overall study found, with its caveats: On average, CD8+ T cells showed more expanded clones than CD4+ T cells after ivuxolimab. The antigen specificity of the clonally expanded peripheral T cells was not determined. Low levels of normalized T-cell clonal expansion were also seen in some nonresponding patients. In partial responders in the 0.1-3.0 mg/kg groups, normalized peripheral clonal expansion was found to be among the lowest, especially among CD8+ T cells. At doses of 0.1 to 3.0 mg/kg, clonal expansion of both CD4+ and CD8+ T cells in blood was seen between baseline and week 6.

The trial excluded patients who had a history of autoimmune disease or who were on systemic immunosuppression. Peripheral blood for TCR sequencing was drawn from every dose cohort at baseline, at cycle 4 day 1 and at cycle 7 day 1. Samples were obtained from an open-label, multicenter, first-in-human phase I dose-escalation trial of ivuxolimab. Adults with locally advanced or metastatic head and neck squamous cell, hepatocellular, melanoma or renal cell carcinoma were enrolled in the trial. Before TCR sequencing, CD4+ and CD8+ T cells were separately sorted from peripheral blood. Genomic DNA was extracted from sorted cells for sequencing of the TCRbeta CDR3 region. The immunoSEQ Assay was used to sequence the TCRbeta CDR3 regions. TCRdb mirrors the immuneACCESS table, restricted to in-frame sequences. Some clones are absent from its copies; in checked studies, under half trace to an unresolved V gene, and the reason for the others is unknown. The sample table shows approximately 16,000 clones, and 80% to 90% are seen once. The ten largest clonotypes hold 3.9% of the sample.

From the germline V gene (reference sequence), CDR1 is LNHDA and CDR2 is SQIVND. The V end gives up 4 bases and the J end 7 bases, leaving 8 bases in the junction not matched to a gene. From cysteine to phenylalanine, the CDR3 is 15 amino acids long. Only CDR3 DNA remains: 45 bases, in frame from the first base. The V and J genes are TRBV19 and TRBJ2-1; TRBD2 fits 9 bases in the junction. The sequencing here drew on CD4+ or CD8+ T cells sorted from blood, taken in a trial of the OX40 agonist ivuxolimab. The sequence was collected from an adult with an advanced solid tumor such as melanoma, head and neck, liver or kidney cancer. The bases read TGTGCCAGTAGTAAGAGGTTCCTAGCGGGGAATGAGCAGTTCTTC. Its coded protein is CASSKRFLAGNEQFF.